This section outlines one T cell receptor (beta chain) sequence together with its context. The data belong to a study of cytomegalovirus exposure and HLA in healthy donors. PCR involved 60 Vbeta and 13 Jbeta primers. Generated by immunoSEQ multiplex PCR, the TCRdb table keeps only in-frame clones and is missing some. Altogether nearly 110,000 clones are present, roughly 70% being singletons, with the ten largest covering 14%. Germline V gene data show CDR1 as MNHNY and CDR2 as SVGAGI (reference sequence). J lost 2 bases, V lost 7 bases, and 2 bases had no gene match. CDR3 length: 14 residues. The sequence was obtained from a middle-aged woman in good health and CMV-seropositive. The sequencing input was PBMCs. The chain recombines TRBV6-6 with TRBJ1-5; TRBD1 matches at 10 bases. The CDR3: CASNDRGRNQPQHF. As DNA, the CDR3 is TGTGCCAGCAACGACAGGGGGCGCAATCAGCCCCAGCATTTT.